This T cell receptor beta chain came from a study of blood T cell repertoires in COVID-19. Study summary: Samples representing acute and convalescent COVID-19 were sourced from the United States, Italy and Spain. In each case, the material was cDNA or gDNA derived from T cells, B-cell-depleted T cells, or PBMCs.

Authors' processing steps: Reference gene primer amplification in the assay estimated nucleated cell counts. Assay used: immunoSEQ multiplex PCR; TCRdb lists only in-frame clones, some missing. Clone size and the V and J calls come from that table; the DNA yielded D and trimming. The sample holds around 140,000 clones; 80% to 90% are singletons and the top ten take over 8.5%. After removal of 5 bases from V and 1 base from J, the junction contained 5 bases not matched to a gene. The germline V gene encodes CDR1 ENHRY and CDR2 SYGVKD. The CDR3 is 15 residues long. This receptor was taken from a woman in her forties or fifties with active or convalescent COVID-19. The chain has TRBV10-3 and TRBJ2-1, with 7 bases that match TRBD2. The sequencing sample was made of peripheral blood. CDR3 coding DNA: TGTGCCATCAGTCCTCGGACTAGTTCCTACAATGAGCAGTTCTTC. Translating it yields CAISPRTSSYNEQFF.